This note documents a single TCR beta chain sequence. Its antigen is undetermined. The protocol was immunoSEQ multiplex PCR, while the TCRdb copy is restricted to in-frame clones and leaves out a portion. The sample includes about 440,000 clones, around 91% of them seen just once. This specimen comes from a study of Ad26.COV2.S vaccination and SARS-CoV-2 variants. Study information: The donor belonged to the COV1001 Ad26.COV2.S trial arm.

Overall study results and limits: Analytic work on TCR breadth and depth might have understated the full extent of total T cell responses.

The sample's treatment: around 19 received Ad26.COV2.S at low or high dose, single or two shots; about 5 received placebo; per-sample allocation not given. Collection of the samples took place on day 63 after the first injection of vaccine or placebo. A Boston adult aged 18-55 years was the donor. Vaccine was an Ad26 vector expressing Wuhan-strain SARS-CoV-2 spike. This CDR3 comprises 14 residues. With V trimmed by 2 bases and J by 2 bases, 1 base remained unmatched. Per the germline V gene, CDR1 is LGHNA and CDR2 is YSLEER. The source is a person aged 18-65 years who received the Ad26.COV2.S COVID-19 vaccine or a placebo. The rearrangement joins TRBV4-3 to TRBJ2-7; 9 bases match TRBD2. Sample: peripheral blood, taken in a trial of Ad26.COV2.S vaccine versus placebo. The CDR3 loop reads CASSQQREAYEQYF. DNA for the CDR3: TGCGCCAGCAGCCAACAGCGGGAGGCCTACGAGCAGTACTTC.